The 25 T cell receptor beta chains below all came from one sample that was sequenced in a study of blood T cell repertoires in COVID-19. Using immunoSEQ multiplex PCR, the repertoire was profiled, and TCRdb retains in-frame clones only, with some absent. The table lists 4,500 to 5,500 clones, roughly 70% of them singletons, with more than 35% in the top ten. The source material was peripheral blood. The receptor source for this set is a human donor in a cohort sampled during active COVID-19.

This clone was picked up a small number of times. The CDR3 DNA sequence: TGTGCCAGCAGCCAGGGGACTAGCGGGCCCTACGAGCAGTACTTC. It encodes CASSQGTSGPYEQYF. V is TRBV3-1 (or the pseudogene TRBV3-2) and J is TRBJ2-7; TRBD2 matches at 12 bases. The CDR3 covers 15 residues. J lost 2 bases, V lost 3 bases, and 2 bases had no gene match. Germline assignment: CDR1 LGHDT and CDR2 YNNKEL (reference sequence).

V and J are TRBV24-1 and TRBJ2-1; 9 bases align to TRBD1. Trimming took 4 bases from V and 7 from J; bases not matched to a gene: 1. This CDR3 comprises 13 residues. Germline V lookup: CDR1 KGHDR, CDR2 SFDVKD. The CDR3 DNA is TGTGCCACCAGTGAAGGACAGGGGAATGAGCAGTTCTTC. It codes for CATSEGQGNEQFF.

The V gene is TRBV6-1, the J gene TRBJ2-1; TRBD2 is a possible D gene (5 bases). This CDR3 is built from 16 residues. CDR1 and CDR2 from the germline V gene are MNHNS and SASEGT. With 4 bases removed from V and 6 bases from J, the gap between germline ends came to 19 bases. CDR3 bases: TGTGCCAGCAGTGCCCTAGGAACCATTCGGGGCAATGAGCAGTTCTTC. Protein product: CASSALGTIRGNEQFF.

V and J are TRBV7-2 and TRBJ1-2, with a tentative D call TRBD1 (6 bases). V was shortened by 5 bases and J by 2 bases, with 18 bases between the two germline ends. The V gene's germline CDR1 is SGHTA and CDR2 FQGNSA. The length of the CDR3 is 16 residues. Here the CDR3 reads CASSRGGSGANYGYTF. In DNA, the CDR3 is TGTGCCAGCAGCCGGGGGGGGTCAGGGGCGAACTATGGCTACACCTTC.

This chain links TRBV6-2 or TRBV6-3 with TRBJ1-1, with a weak D call TRBD1 (5 bases). Trimming removed 3 bases from V and 1 base from J, with 9 bases in between. The CDR3 runs to 14 residues. Per the germline V gene, CDR1 is MNHEY and CDR2 is SVGEGT. The CDR3: CASSYVGGNTEAFF. The CDR3 DNA is TGTGCCAGCAGTTATGTCGGGGGGAACACTGAAGCTTTCTTT.

This chain uses TRBV18 with TRBJ2-7, with 13 bases identical to TRBD2. The CDR3 length is 17 residues. The J segment lost 4 bases and the V segment lost 3 bases, leaving 9 bases of the junction unmatched. Germline V lookup: CDR1 KGHSH, CDR2 LQKENI. CDR3 loop: CASSPPGLAGDPYEQYF. CDR3 nucleotides: TGTGCCAGCTCACCGCCTGGACTAGCGGGGGACCCTTACGAGCAGTACTTC.

The V call is TRBV19, the J call TRBJ1-2; D is possibly TRBD1 (5 bases). Looked up from germline, CDR1 is LNHDA and CDR2 is SQIVND (reference sequence). This CDR3 is built from 14 residues. Trimming removed 9 bases from V and 6 bases from J, with 20 bases in between. CDR3 residues: CASSAGLNTNGYTF. CDR3 bases: TGTGCCAGCAGCGCAGGGCTAAATACTAATGGCTACACCTTC.

J is TRBJ1-1 and V is TRBV2, with TRBD1 matching 8 bases. This CDR3 has 15 residues. The germline V gene has CDR1 SNHLY and CDR2 FYNNEI. V was clipped by 9 bases and J by 3 bases; unmatched bases: 12. The CDR3 reads CARHGTTGGYTEAFF. CDR3 in DNA: TGTGCCAGACATGGCACCACAGGGGGTTACACTGAAGCTTTCTTT.

Note on this clone: One junction end does not reproduce the germline sequence, and a read error may be involved. The genes are TRBV5-1 and TRBJ1-2, with 11 bases that match TRBD1. Germline CDR1 reads SGHRS; CDR2 reads YFSETQ. This CDR3 region has 13 residues. CDR3: CASSGTGGYGCTF. As DNA, the CDR3 is TGCGCCAGCAGTGGGACAGGGGGTTATGGCTGCACCTTC.

The rearrangement links TRBV30 to TRBJ1-3; a weak D match, TRBD1 (6 bases). CDR3 size: 14 residues. V gave up 4 bases and J gave up 4 bases, with 14 bases separating them. CDR1 is GTSNPN and CDR2 is SVGIG in the germline V gene (reference sequence). Here the CDR3 DNA reads TGTGCCTGGACATTAACAGGGTTGGGAAACACCATATATTTT. The encoded protein is CAWTLTGLGNTIYF.

This clone was detected only a few times. The J gene is TRBJ2-3, the V gene TRBV5-1; tentatively, D is TRBD1 (6 bases). This CDR3 is 12 amino acids long. V lost 2 bases and J 5 bases, leaving 6 bases between the germline ends. CDR1 and CDR2 from the germline V gene are SGHRS and YFSETQ. CDR3 in DNA: TGCGCCAGCAGCTTACAGGGAGATACGCAGTATTTT. Encoded protein: CASSLQGDTQYF.

This clone appeared once. V usage is TRBV18 and J usage is TRBJ1-2, with a possible D match to TRBD1 (5 bases). Germline V CDR1 and CDR2: KGHSH, LQKENI. V was clipped by 4 bases and J by 3 bases, with 9 bases between them. The CDR3 consists of 13 residues. CDR3 sequence reads: CASSRLRDYGYTF. CDR3 DNA: TGTGCCAGCTCACGCCTCAGGGACTATGGCTACACCTTC.

The chain links TRBV6-2 or TRBV6-3 to TRBJ2-1; possible D gene TRBD1, 5 bases. Trimming removed 2 bases at V and 8 bases at J, with 13 bases between. This CDR3 is 14 amino acids long. Looked up from germline, CDR1 is MNHEY and CDR2 is SVGEGT. DNA of the CDR3: TGTGCCAGCAGTTACGGAAAACAGGTCGATGAGCAGTTCTTC. It codes for CASSYGKQVDEQFF.

The genes are TRBV18 and TRBJ2-5; 7 bases agree with TRBD1. This CDR3 region has 14 residues. Germline-derived CDR1 and CDR2 are KGHSH and LQKENI. Unmatched junction bases numbered 5, after V lost 5 bases and J lost 2 bases. The CDR3 here is CASSTLQGQETQYF. The CDR3, as DNA: TGTGCCAGCTCAACCTTACAGGGGCAAGAGACCCAGTACTTC.

The chain combines TRBV6-2 or TRBV6-3 with TRBJ1-2; 8 nucleotides line up with TRBD1. The CDR3 runs to 15 residues. The trim removed 5 bases at V and 4 bases at J, leaving 9 bases unmatched. Germline V lookup: CDR1 MNHEY, CDR2 SVGEGT. The CDR3 region is CASSARQGPIYGYTF. CDR3 in DNA: TGTGCCAGCAGTGCCAGACAGGGGCCCATCTATGGCTACACCTTC.

This clone ranks as large. V usage is TRBV4-3 and J usage is TRBJ1-3; 7 bases map to TRBD1. The germline V gene encodes CDR1 LGHNA and CDR2 YSLEER. The J segment lost 9 bases and the V segment lost 0 bases, leaving 11 bases of the junction unmatched. CDR3 length equals 16 residues. The CDR3 nucleotides read TGCGCCAGCAGCCAAGATTGGGGCAGCGCAGGGGGCACCATATATTTT. This codes for CASSQDWGSAGGTIYF.

The chain has TRBV3-1 (or the pseudogene TRBV3-2) and TRBJ2-7, with 9 bases lining up with TRBD1. CDR1 and CDR2 (germline): LGHDT, YNNKEL (reference sequence). CDR3 length: 15 amino acids. Trimming took 5 bases from V and 3 from J; bases not matched to a gene: 8. The CDR3 spells CASSYTGTGYYEQYF. The CDR3 DNA reads TGTGCCAGCAGCTACACCGGGACAGGGTACTACGAGCAGTACTTC.

The V gene is TRBV15, the J gene TRBJ2-2; possible D gene TRBD1, 6 bases. Trimming pared 3 bases from V and 3 bases from J, leaving 20 bases between. This CDR3 spans 18 amino acids. Per the germline V gene, CDR1 is LNHNV and CDR2 is YYDKDF (reference sequence). The CDR3 region has the DNA TGTGCCACCAGCAGCCTGAGCCTGTCAGGGGTGGACACCGGGGAGCTGTTTTTT. Protein: CATSSLSLSGVDTGELFF.

This clone is labeled medium-sized. The chain employs TRBV6-5 and TRBJ1-5; D not resolved. Per the germline V gene, CDR1 is MNHEY and CDR2 is SVGAGI. The CDR3 covers 13 residues. CDR3 sequence: CATATRREQPQHF. CDR3 nucleotide sequence: TGTGCGACGGCTACCCGTCGGGAGCAGCCCCAGCATTTT.

Written as DNA, the CDR3 is TGTGCCAGCAGAAGACAGGGGGCTACTGAAGCTTTCTTT. Its translation: CASRRQGATEAFF. The rearrangement joins TRBV12-3 or TRBV12-4 to TRBJ1-1; 10 bases are a match to TRBD1. V lost 6 bases to trimming and J lost 5 bases; unmatched junction nucleotides: 3. This CDR3 comprises 13 residues.

This chain uses TRBV2 with TRBJ1-1; D is ambiguous. Trimming pared 7 bases from V and 4 bases from J, leaving 7 bases between. This CDR3 has 11 residues. From germline, CDR1 is SNHLY and CDR2 FYNNEI. The CDR3 sequence is CASKYSTEAFF. CDR3 DNA: TGTGCCAGCAAGTACAGCACTGAAGCTTTCTTT.

The chain has TRBV5-1 and TRBJ2-7; maybe TRBD2 (6 bases). V was cut by 2 bases and J by 3 bases, with 12 bases left in between. This CDR3 has 14 residues. Germline V gene lookup returns CDR1 SGHRS and CDR2 YFSETQ. The CDR3 is CASSFGGSIYEQYF. Here the CDR3 DNA reads TGCGCCAGCAGCTTTGGGGGGTCCATCTACGAGCAGTACTTC.

This clone came up a few times. The chain uses TRBV5-1 and TRBJ2-1, with 13 bases identical to TRBD2. CDR1 and CDR2 from the germline V gene are SGHRS and YFSETQ. V was pared by 7 bases and J by 8 bases, with 9 bases of the junction left unmatched. This CDR3 has 15 amino acids. DNA for the CDR3: TGCGCCAGCCGCCCAACTAGCGGGGGGGCCCATGAGCAGTTCTTC. Translating it yields CASRPTSGGAHEQFF.

The chain has TRBV9 and TRBJ2-5, with a tentative D call TRBD1 (5 bases). V was trimmed by 0 bases and J by 4 bases, leaving 10 bases between them. CDR1 and CDR2 from the germline V gene are SGDLS and YYNGEE. CDR3 length equals 14 residues. In DNA, the CDR3 is TGTGCCAGCAGCGTAGGTCCCAGGGTAGAGACCCAGTACTTC. Protein sequence: CASSVGPRVETQYF.

The chain links TRBV4-3 to TRBJ2-6, with D possibly being TRBD2 (6 bases). This CDR3 contains 16 residues. The V gene lost 1 base and the J gene lost 4 bases, with 11 bases spanning the gap. Germline CDR1 and CDR2: LGHNA and YSLEER. CDR3 in amino acids: CASSQVGGVGANVLTF. CDR3 in DNA: TGCGCCAGCAGCCAAGTTGGCGGGGTCGGGGCCAACGTCCTGACTTTC.